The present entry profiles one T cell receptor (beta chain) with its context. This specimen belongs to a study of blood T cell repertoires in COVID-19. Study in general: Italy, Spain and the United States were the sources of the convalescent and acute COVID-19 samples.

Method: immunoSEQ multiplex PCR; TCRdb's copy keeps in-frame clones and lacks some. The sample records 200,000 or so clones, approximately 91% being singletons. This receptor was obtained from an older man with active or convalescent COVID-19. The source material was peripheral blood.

The CDR3 sequence: CASRKDNRRAPNSPLHF. For the CDR3, the DNA is TGTGCCAGCAGGAAGGACAACCGCAGGGCCCCTAATTCACCCCTCCACTTT. This chain connects TRBV2 to TRBJ1-6; D is possibly TRBD1 (5 bases). CDR1 and CDR2 from the germline V gene are SNHLY and FYNNEI. Trimming shortened V by 6 bases and J by 6 bases, and 21 bases separated the two germline ends. The CDR3 loop spans 17 amino acids.